Here is one T cell receptor beta chain with its context. This specimen belongs to a study of blood T cell repertoires in COVID-19. In the study overall: The samples span acute and convalescent COVID-19 from the United States, Italy and Spain. The cDNA or gDNA used as material had been derived from T cells, B-cell-depleted T cells, or PBMCs.

CDR3 size: 14 residues. The V segment lost 6 bases and the J segment 8 bases; nucleotides outside the gene matches: 8. Per the germline V gene, CDR1 is MNHEY and CDR2 is SVGAGI. Clones were sequenced by immunoSEQ multiplex PCR, and TCRdb holds only the in-frame ones, with some missing. The top ten clones hold around 29% of a sample with about 72,000 clones, roughly 90% of them seen once. This clonotype originated in a man in his forties or fifties with acute or convalescent COVID-19. Sequenced material: peripheral blood. V gene TRBV6-5 combines with J gene TRBJ1-4; 8 bases are shared with TRBD1. The CDR3 protein is CASRTAGGLEKLFF. The CDR3 DNA sequence: TGTGCCAGCAGGACGGCAGGGGGCTTAGAAAAACTGTTTTTT.